What follows are 22 T cell receptor beta chains derived from one specimen sequenced in a study of a mutant IDH1 vaccine in newly diagnosed glioma. What these receptors recognize is not known. Profiling relied on immunoSEQ multiplex PCR, and the TCRdb table lists in-frame clones only, not all of them. The table lists some 48,000 clones, around 80% of them singletons. Time point denoted: week 5, during vaccination. Mutant IDH1 20-mer peptide, at 300 ug, made up each vaccine dose, with topical imiquimod. The sample was PBMCs, taken from a glioma patient whose treatment included an IDH1 peptide vaccine. All receptors come from a woman between 40 and 55 years old with glioma.

The V gene is TRBV27, the J gene TRBJ2-7, with D hard to call. Germline loops: CDR1 MNHEY, CDR2 SMNVEV (reference sequence). V lost 5 bases, J lost 3 bases, and 11 bases lay in between. CDR3 length: 13 residues. The CDR3 reads CASSPTSIYEQYF. CDR3 DNA: TGTGCCAGCAGTCCAACCTCAATCTACGAGCAGTACTTC.

This clone was counted between two and nine times. This chain uses TRBV6-5 with TRBJ1-5, with D perhaps matching TRBD1 (6 bases). V was trimmed by 5 bases and J by 6 bases, leaving 11 bases between them. Germline V gives CDR1 MNHEY, CDR2 SVGAGI. This CDR3 has 13 amino acids. The CDR3 spells CASSQGQGQPQHF. As DNA, the CDR3 is TGTGCCAGCAGTCAGGGACAAGGTCAGCCCCAGCATTTT.

The chain uses TRBV4-3 and TRBJ1-1; 11 bases fit TRBD1. With V trimmed by 2 bases and J by 4 bases, 3 bases remained unmatched. CDR1 is LGHNA and CDR2 is YSLEER in the germline V gene. This CDR3 is 15 amino acids long. The CDR3 spells CASSQSGTGGTEAFF. Here the CDR3 DNA reads TGCGCCAGCAGCCAATCCGGGACAGGGGGCACTGAAGCTTTCTTT.

The CDR3 here is CASRSLDRVGQPQHF. The CDR3 region has the DNA TGTGCCAGCAGGTCCTTGGACCGCGTAGGGCAGCCCCAGCATTTT. V is TRBV27 and J is TRBJ1-5, with D uncertain. Germline CDR1 MNHEY, CDR2 SMNVEV (reference sequence). The CDR3 has 15 residues. The V and J ends lost 6 bases and 7 bases respectively, with 19 bases between them.

J is TRBJ1-1 and V is TRBV2; no reliable D call. V lost 5 bases, J lost 8 bases, and 15 bases lay in between. Germline CDR1 and CDR2: SNHLY and FYNNEI. The CDR3 totals 13 residues. CDR3 DNA sequence: TGTGCCAGCAGTCGCGGACCGCAGGTAGAAGCTTTCTTT. Protein sequence: CASSRGPQVEAFF. Based on the CDR3 plus reference TRBV2 and TRBJ1-1, the full variable domain is EPEVTQTPSHQVTQMGQEVILRCVPISNHLYFYWYRQILGQKVEFLVSFYNNEISEKSEIFDDQFSVERPDGSNFTLKIRSTKLEDSAMYFCASSRGPQVEAFFGQGTRLTVV.

V and J are TRBV18 and TRBJ2-2, with D possibly being TRBD1 (6 bases). Germline CDR1 KGHSH, CDR2 LQKENI. V lost 3 bases to trimming and J lost 4 bases, with 15 bases between them. The CDR3 has 16 residues. The CDR3 spells CASSPVEGGATGELFF. In DNA, the CDR3 is TGTGCCAGCTCACCGGTCGAAGGGGGTGCCACCGGGGAGCTGTTTTTT.

This chain uses TRBV19 with TRBJ1-1, with 9 bases aligning to TRBD1. The CDR3 totals 15 residues. V shed 5 bases and J 5 bases; nucleotides not matched to a gene: 9. Germline V gene sequence: CDR1 LNHDA, CDR2 SQIVND (reference sequence). The DNA for the CDR3 is TGTGCCAGTAGTCCCGGCTGGGACAGGGTTACTGAAGCTTTCTTT. Protein sequence: CASSPGWDRVTEAFF.

CDR3 sequence reads: CASSLQGIGGYTF. CDR3 DNA: TGTGCCAGCTCACTTCAGGGAATAGGCGGCTACACCTTC. The chain combines TRBV18 with TRBJ1-2; weak D call: TRBD1 (5 bases). Germline CDR1 reads KGHSH; CDR2 reads LQKENI. The CDR3 totals 13 residues. Trimming pared 4 bases from V and 8 bases from J, leaving 14 bases between. The full variable domain, its missing parts supplied by reference TRBV18 and TRBJ1-2, is NAGVMQNPRHLVRRRGQEARLRCSPMKGHSHVYWYRQLPEEGLKFMVYLQKENIIDESGMPKERFSAEFPKEGPSILRIQQVVRGDSAAYFCASSLQGIGGYTFGSGTRLTVV.

The chain has TRBV6-5 and TRBJ1-5; TRBD1 might be the D (6 bases). The V end lost 2 bases, the J end lost 4 bases, and 12 bases lay between the germline ends. In germline, CDR1 is MNHEY, CDR2 SVGAGI. This CDR3 spans 15 amino acids. The DNA for the CDR3 is TGTGCCAGCAGTTACCGAGGCAGGGGTAATCAGCCCCAGCATTTT. Protein product: CASSYRGRGNQPQHF.

The CDR3 region has the DNA TGTGCCAGTAGTTCAGGGGGGCCCTACGAGCAGTACTTC. Translation: CASSSGGPYEQYF. The V and J genes are TRBV19 and TRBJ2-7; tentative D call: TRBD1 (7 bases). The CDR3 extends over 13 amino acids. V lost 5 bases to trimming and J lost 2 bases, with 10 bases between them. Germline CDR1 LNHDA, CDR2 SQIVND (reference sequence).

The rearrangement uses TRBV15 and TRBJ2-2; no clear D. Germline-derived CDR1 and CDR2 are LNHNV and YYDKDF (reference sequence). CDR3 length: 17 residues. The V end lost 0 bases, the J end lost 0 bases, and 11 bases lay between the germline ends. The CDR3 bases are TGTGCCACCAGCAGAGATCCGGACGTCCCGAACACCGGGGAGCTGTTTTTT. This gives the protein CATSRDPDVPNTGELFF.

The table lists this clone with a few counts. The chain uses TRBV9 and TRBJ1-1, with D unresolved. Germline-derived CDR1 and CDR2 are SGDLS and YYNGEE. The V gene lost 1 base and the J gene lost 5 bases, with 12 bases spanning the gap. This CDR3 contains 14 residues. Here the CDR3 DNA reads TGTGCCAGCAGCGTAAAAGGGCTAGGAACTGAAGCTTTCTTT. This gives the protein CASSVKGLGTEAFF.

In its sample, this clone was seen a few times. The chain carries TRBV10-1 and TRBJ1-6; 7 bases align to TRBD1. Germline values: CDR1 WNHNN, CDR2 SYGVQD (reference sequence). V shed 10 bases, J shed 9 bases, and the junction held 12 bases outside the gene matches. CDR3 size: 14 residues. The CDR3 is CANLIGQESSPLHF. For the CDR3, the DNA is TGCGCCAACCTAATCGGACAGGAGTCTTCACCCCTCCACTTT.

The rearrangement links TRBV27 to TRBJ2-3; D possibly uses TRBD1 or TRBD2 (5 bases each). Germline lookup yields CDR1 MNHEY and CDR2 SMNVEV (reference sequence). The CDR3 extends over 16 amino acids. V lost 3 bases and J 6 bases, leaving 19 bases between the germline ends. The DNA for the CDR3 is TGTGCCAGCAGTTTCGGGGCTAGCCCCCGAGGGGATACGCAGTATTTT. Translating gives CASSFGASPRGDTQYF.

This clone was counted only a few times. The chain joins TRBV4-1 to TRBJ1-1; 7 bases line up with TRBD1. The germline V gene has CDR1 MGHRA and CDR2 YSYEKL. The junction had 5 bases not matched to a gene; V was cut back by 4 bases and J by 0 bases. The CDR3 loop spans 15 amino acids. CDR3 in DNA: TGCGCCAGCAGCCCCCCGACAGGGATGAACACTGAAGCTTTCTTT. It translates to CASSPPTGMNTEAFF.

The chain recombines TRBV9 with TRBJ2-5, with D possibly being TRBD2 (6 bases). CDR3 length: 15 amino acids. Germline values: CDR1 SGDLS, CDR2 YYNGEE. The V and J ends lost 1 base and 7 bases respectively, with 17 bases between them. CDR3 amino acids: CASSVLALDPGTQYF. CDR3 DNA sequence: TGTGCCAGCAGCGTACTAGCGCTAGACCCAGGGACCCAGTACTTC.

The J gene is TRBJ2-2, the V gene TRBV9; D call uncertain. The CDR3 length is 13 residues. Trimming pared 3 bases from V and 6 bases from J, leaving 9 bases between. The germline V gene encodes CDR1 SGDLS and CDR2 YYNGEE. The CDR3 region is CASSAATSGELFF. The CDR3 nucleotides are TGTGCCAGCAGCGCTGCAACCTCCGGGGAGCTGTTTTTT.

The V gene is TRBV6-1, the J gene TRBJ2-5, with 10 positions matching TRBD2. CDR3 length equals 15 residues. The ends lost 2 bases at V and 2 bases at J; junction bases unmatched: 2. Looked up from germline, CDR1 is MNHNS and CDR2 is SASEGT. The CDR3 DNA reads as TGTGCCAGCAGTGAACTAGCGGGGGCTCAAGAGACCCAGTACTTC. Encoded protein: CASSELAGAQETQYF.

This clone appeared a single time. This rearrangement joins TRBV30 to TRBJ2-7; D is unresolved. CDR3 length equals 13 residues. Germline V gene lookup returns CDR1 GTSNPN and CDR2 SVGIG (reference sequence). Trimming stripped 4 bases from V and 0 bases from J, with 10 bases between. CDR3 sequence reads: CAWNGDLSYEQYF. CDR3 in DNA: TGTGCCTGGAACGGAGACCTCTCCTACGAGCAGTACTTC.

In its sample, this clone was seen once. The V gene is TRBV6-4, the J gene TRBJ2-1; perhaps D is TRBD1 or TRBD2 (6 bases each). The CDR3 is 14 amino acids. Trimming cost V 4 bases and J 7 bases, with 14 bases left between them. Germline loops: CDR1 MRHNA, CDR2 SNTAGT. The CDR3 sequence: CASSVEGGLNEQFF. The CDR3 DNA reads as TGTGCCAGCAGTGTGGAAGGGGGGCTGAATGAGCAGTTCTTC.

Here the CDR3 DNA reads TGTGCCAGCAGCTTGAGGGGGAGCTCTGGAAACACCATATATTTT. Amino acids: CASSLRGSSGNTIYF. The gene calls are TRBV5-6 and TRBJ1-3; perhaps TRBD1 as D (6 bases). CDR1 and CDR2 (germline): SGHDT, YYEEEE. V was shortened by 1 base and J by 0 bases, with 8 bases between the two germline ends. The CDR3 has 15 amino acids.

The chain recombines TRBV10-1 with TRBJ1-1; D is uncertain. Per the germline V gene, CDR1 is WNHNN and CDR2 is SYGVQD (reference sequence). The CDR3 contains 13 residues. The V end was cut by 3 bases, the J end by 6 bases, with 11 bases between. As DNA, the CDR3 is TGCGCCAGCAGTGACCCGGGGAGCGCTGAAGCTTTCTTT. Its translation: CASSDPGSAEAFF.